The 18 T cell receptor beta chains reported below all come from one sample, sequenced in a study of cytomegalovirus exposure and HLA in healthy donors. The table came from immunoSEQ multiplex PCR; TCRdb's copy has only in-frame clones and leaves some out. The sample includes about 160,000 clones, 70% to 90% of them seen just once. Sequenced material: PBMCs. Receptor source: a woman younger than 35 in good health and CMV-seronegative.

The chain is built from TRBV10-1 and TRBJ2-4; D gene ambiguous. V lost 2 bases, J lost 0 bases, and 14 bases lay in between. CDR3 size: 17 residues. Germline values: CDR1 WNHNN, CDR2 SYGVQD (reference sequence). This CDR3 is CASSEGMGCLAKNIQYF. The CDR3 DNA sequence: TGCGCCAGCAGTGAGGGTATGGGCTGCCTAGCCAAAAACATTCAGTACTTC.

V and J are TRBV6-5 and TRBJ1-5; TRBD1 might be the D (6 bases). V lost 10 bases to trimming and J lost 5 bases, with 15 bases between them. This CDR3 region has 13 residues. From germline, CDR1 is MNHEY and CDR2 SVGAGI. The DNA of the CDR3 is TGTGCCACAACTGACAGGAGAGATCAGCCCCAGCATTTT. As protein: CATTDRRDQPQHF.

The table lists this clone with a count of one. The chain is built from TRBV25-1 and TRBJ1-2, with D unresolved. This CDR3 spans 16 amino acids. CDR1 and CDR2 (germline): MGHDK, SYGVNS. V was trimmed by 5 bases and J by 4 bases, leaving 20 bases between them. The CDR3 loop is CASSSRSRVPGYGYTF. CDR3 nucleotides: TGTGCCAGCAGTTCTAGATCCCGGGTGCCTGGCTATGGCTACACCTTC.

The chain combines TRBV7-9 with TRBJ1-1; D not resolved. Deletions cut 5 bases from V and 1 base from J, with 17 bases between. The CDR3 is made up of 16 amino acids. The germline V gene encodes CDR1 SEHNR and CDR2 FQNEAQ (reference sequence). This chain's CDR3 is CASSVIGGKENTEAFF. The CDR3 DNA reads as TGTGCCAGCAGCGTGATAGGAGGGAAAGAGAACACTGAAGCTTTCTTT.

This clone appeared a few times. V gene TRBV11-3 combines with J gene TRBJ2-1; 7 bases are a match to TRBD2. Germline V gene lookup returns CDR1 SGHNT and CDR2 YENEEA. The CDR3 is 15 residues long. Trimming removed 3 bases from V and 9 bases from J; junction bases left unmatched: 11. CDR3 region: CASSFSPAGISEQFF. In DNA form, the CDR3 reads TGTGCCAGCAGCTTCTCCCCAGCGGGAATCAGTGAGCAGTTCTTC.

The chain employs TRBV5-1 and TRBJ2-5; 8 bases agree with TRBD1. The V gene end was trimmed by 0 bases and the J gene end by 2 bases; junction bases not matched to a gene: 15. CDR1 SGHRS and CDR2 YFSETQ come from the germline V gene. The CDR3 runs to 19 residues. CDR3 in amino acids: CASSLGQGAGRVPQETQYF. The DNA of the CDR3 is TGCGCCAGCAGCTTGGGTCAGGGGGCCGGTCGGGTACCACAAGAGACCCAGTACTTC.

The chain couples TRBV19 to TRBJ2-7; D gene uncertain. The germline V and J ends were trimmed by 7 bases and 1 base, with 11 bases remaining between them. CDR1 is LNHDA, CDR2 SQIVND, per germline (reference sequence). The length of the CDR3 is 13 residues. The CDR3 coding sequence is TGTGCCAGTAAGCAGTCGACTTCCTACGAGCAGTACTTC. Its protein product is CASKQSTSYEQYF. The full variable domain, completed using reference TRBV19 and TRBJ2-7, is DGGITQSPKYLFRKEGQNVTLSCEQNLNHDAMYWYRQDPGQGLRLIYYSQIVNDFQKGDIAEGYSVSREKKESFPLTVTSAQKNPTAFYLCASKQSTSYEQYFGPGTRLTVT.

V gene TRBV7-2 combines with J gene TRBJ2-5, with a possible D match to TRBD2 (6 bases). V lost 3 bases and J 5 bases, leaving 13 bases between the germline ends. Per germline, CDR1 SGHTA and CDR2 FQGNSA. This CDR3 is 14 amino acids long. CDR3 in DNA: TGTGCCAGCAGCTTCAGCGGGTCGAGGGAGACCCAGTACTTC. This codes for CASSFSGSRETQYF.

The chain links TRBV27 to TRBJ1-4; D is ambiguous. The CDR3 is 14 residues long. CDR1 and CDR2 from the germline V gene are MNHEY and SMNVEV (reference sequence). V was pared by 2 bases and J by 10 bases, with 14 bases between. The CDR3 reads CASSLTRPLGKLFF. The CDR3 nucleotides read TGTGCCAGCAGTTTAACCAGGCCCTTAGGAAAACTGTTTTTT.

This chain uses TRBV11-2 with TRBJ2-7; D gene unclear. Germline V gives CDR1 SGHAT, CDR2 FQNNGV. The CDR3 covers 14 residues. V shed 5 bases and J shed 3 bases, with 14 bases lying between them. The CDR3 is CASSLGLGSYEQYF. The CDR3 DNA reads TGTGCCAGCAGCCTCGGCCTAGGTAGCTACGAGCAGTACTTC.

CDR3 protein: CASSKGTGGAARSYNEQFF. CDR3 nucleotide sequence: TGTGCCAGCAGTAAGGGTACAGGGGGCGCAGCTCGGTCCTACAATGAGCAGTTCTTC. The gene calls are TRBV7-2 and TRBJ2-1; 9 bases agree with TRBD1. The J segment lost 1 base and the V segment lost 6 bases, leaving 16 bases of the junction unmatched. The length of the CDR3 is 19 residues. Per the germline V gene, CDR1 is SGHTA and CDR2 is FQGNSA. The full variable domain, in which reference TRBV7-2 and TRBJ2-1 provide the parts outside the CDR3, is GAGVSQSPSNKVTEKGKDVELRCDPISGHTALYWYRQSLGQGLEFLIYFQGNSAPDKSGLPSDRFSAERTGGSVSTLTIQRTQQEDSAVYLCASSKGTGGAARSYNEQFFGPGTRLTVL.

The chain recombines TRBV30 with TRBJ1-1; a weak D match, TRBD1 (6 bases). CDR3 size: 12 residues. V lost 6 bases to trimming and J lost 4 bases, with 12 bases between them. Germline CDR1 is GTSNPN and CDR2 is SVGIG (reference sequence). CDR3 sequence reads: CACGRGFTEAFF. In DNA form, the CDR3 reads TGTGCCTGTGGCAGGGGCTTCACTGAAGCTTTCTTT.

The rearrangement links TRBV5-1 to TRBJ1-1; TRBD1 might be the D (5 bases). This CDR3 comprises 15 residues. Germline CDR1 SGHRS, CDR2 YFSETQ. V gave up 0 bases and J gave up 5 bases, with 14 bases separating them. CDR3 in amino acids: CASSLAPRGDTEAFF. In nucleotides, the CDR3 is TGCGCCAGCAGCTTGGCCCCCCGGGGGGATACTGAAGCTTTCTTT. Full variable domain (remainder filled in from reference TRBV5-1 and TRBJ1-1): KAGVTQTPRYLIKTRGQQVTLSCSPISGHRSVSWYQQTPGQGLQFLFEYFSETQRNKGNFPGRFSGRQFSNSRSEMNVSTLELGDSALYLCASSLAPRGDTEAFFGQGTRLTVV.

The J gene is TRBJ1-1, the V gene TRBV7-6, with D unclear. The CDR3 is 15 residues long. Germline loops: CDR1 SGHVS, CDR2 FNYEAQ. V was pared by 1 base and J by 8 bases, with 17 bases between. In nucleotides, the CDR3 is TGTGCCAGCAGCTTAGGAAGGGAGGGAGGCCGCGAAGCTTTCTTT. The encoded protein is CASSLGREGGREAFF.

The V call is TRBV9, the J call TRBJ1-4; D uncertain. The CDR3 contains 15 residues. Deletions cut 0 bases from V and 7 bases from J, with 13 bases between. Germline loops: CDR1 SGDLS, CDR2 YYNGEE. The CDR3 region has the DNA TGTGCCAGCAGCGTAGTTGTGCTTAGTCCTGAAAAACTGTTTTTT. Its protein product is CASSVVVLSPEKLFF.

This rearrangement joins TRBV25-1 to TRBJ2-1, with D tentatively TRBD2 (6 bases). Between the trimmed V and J ends, which lost 2 bases and 8 bases, there was a span of 13 bases. Germline CDR1 and CDR2: MGHDK and SYGVNS. The CDR3 consists of 14 residues. CDR3 protein: CASSEVGRRDEQFF. The DNA of the CDR3 is TGTGCCAGCAGTGAAGTTGGTAGGAGGGATGAGCAGTTCTTC. Supplemented by reference TRBV25-1 and TRBJ2-1, the full variable domain reads EADIYQTPRYLVIGTGKKITLECSQTMGHDKMYWYQQDPGMELHLIHYSYGVNSTEKGDLSSESTVSRIRTEHFPLTLESARPSHTSQYLCASSEVGRRDEQFFGPGTRLTVL.

The chain couples TRBV4-3 to TRBJ2-2; TRBD2 matches 7 bases. The CDR3 consists of 16 residues. CDR1 and CDR2 from the germline V gene are LGHNA and YSLEER. V trimming: 0 bases; J trimming: 8 bases; junction bases outside the gene matches: 9. The CDR3 nucleotides read TGCGCCAGCAGCCAAGATGTAGGAGCGGGATCGGGGGAGCTGTTTTTT. Protein sequence: CASSQDVGAGSGELFF.

The CDR3 DNA sequence: TGTGCCACTACGGACAGGTTTAGCAATCAGCCCCAGCATTTT. It is translated as CATTDRFSNQPQHF. This chain connects TRBV19 to TRBJ1-5, with 7 bases that match TRBD1. This CDR3 is 14 amino acids long. The germline gives CDR1 LNHDA, CDR2 SQIVND (reference sequence). V gave up 10 bases and J gave up 0 bases; unmatched junction bases: 6.